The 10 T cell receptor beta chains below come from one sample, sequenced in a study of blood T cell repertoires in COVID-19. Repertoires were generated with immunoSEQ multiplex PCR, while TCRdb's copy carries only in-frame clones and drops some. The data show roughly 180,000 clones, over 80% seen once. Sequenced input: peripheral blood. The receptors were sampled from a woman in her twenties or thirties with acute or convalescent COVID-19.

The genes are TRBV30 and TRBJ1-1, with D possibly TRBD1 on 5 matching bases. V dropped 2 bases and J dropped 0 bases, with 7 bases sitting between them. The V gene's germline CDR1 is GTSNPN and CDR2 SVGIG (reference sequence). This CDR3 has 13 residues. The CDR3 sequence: CAWSPDMNTEAFF. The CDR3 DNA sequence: TGTGCCTGGAGTCCGGACATGAACACTGAAGCTTTCTTT.

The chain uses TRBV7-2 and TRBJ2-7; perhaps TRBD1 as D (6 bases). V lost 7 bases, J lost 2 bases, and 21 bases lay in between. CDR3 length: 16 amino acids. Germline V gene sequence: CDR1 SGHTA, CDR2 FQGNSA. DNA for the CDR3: TGTGCCAGCACCCTCATAGGGGGACGGTTCACCTACGAGCAGTACTTC. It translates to CASTLIGGRFTYEQYF.

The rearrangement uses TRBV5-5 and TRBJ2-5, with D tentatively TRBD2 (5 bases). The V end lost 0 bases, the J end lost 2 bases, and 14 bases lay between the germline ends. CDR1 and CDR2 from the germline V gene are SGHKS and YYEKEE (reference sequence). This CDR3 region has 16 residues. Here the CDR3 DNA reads TGTGCCAGCAGCTTGGGAGGGCGGAGCCTACAAGAGACCCAGTACTTC. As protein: CASSLGGRSLQETQYF.

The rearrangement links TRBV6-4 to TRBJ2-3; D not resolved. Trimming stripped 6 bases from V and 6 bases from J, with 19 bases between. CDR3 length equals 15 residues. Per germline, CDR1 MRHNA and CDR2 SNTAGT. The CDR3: CASSKSSAEADTQYF. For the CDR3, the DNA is TGTGCCAGCAGCAAGTCGAGCGCCGAGGCCGATACGCAGTATTTT.

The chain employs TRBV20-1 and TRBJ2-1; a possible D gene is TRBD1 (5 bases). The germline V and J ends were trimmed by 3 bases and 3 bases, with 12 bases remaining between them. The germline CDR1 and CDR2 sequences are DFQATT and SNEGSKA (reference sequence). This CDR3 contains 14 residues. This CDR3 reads CSASRRTNYNEQFF. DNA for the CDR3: TGCAGTGCTAGTAGACGGACAAACTACAATGAGCAGTTCTTC.

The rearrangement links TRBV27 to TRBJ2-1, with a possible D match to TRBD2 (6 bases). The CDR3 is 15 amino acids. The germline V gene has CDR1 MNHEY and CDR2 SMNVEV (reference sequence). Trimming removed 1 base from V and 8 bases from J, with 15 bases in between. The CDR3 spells CASSLYRTTVDEQFF. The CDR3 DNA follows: TGTGCCAGCAGTTTATACCGGACTACCGTCGATGAGCAGTTCTTC.

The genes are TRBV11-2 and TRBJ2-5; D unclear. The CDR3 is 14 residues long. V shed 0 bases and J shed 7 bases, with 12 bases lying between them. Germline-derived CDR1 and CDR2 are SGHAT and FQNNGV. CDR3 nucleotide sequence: TGTGCCAGCAGCTTAGAGAGAGTCACCGGGACCCAGTACTTC. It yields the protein CASSLERVTGTQYF. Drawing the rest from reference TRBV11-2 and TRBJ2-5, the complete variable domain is EAGVAQSPRYKIIEKRQSVAFWCNPISGHATLYWYQQILGQGPKLLIQFQNNGVVDDSQLPKDRFSAERLKGVDSTLKIQPAKLEDSAVYLCASSLERVTGTQYFGPGTRLLVL.

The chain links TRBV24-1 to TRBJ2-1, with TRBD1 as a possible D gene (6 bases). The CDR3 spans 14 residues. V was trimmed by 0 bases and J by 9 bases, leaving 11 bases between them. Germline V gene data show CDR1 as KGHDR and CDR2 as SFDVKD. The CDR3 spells CATSDLSGDSEQFF. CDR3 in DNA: TGTGCCACCAGTGATTTGTCAGGGGATAGTGAGCAGTTCTTC.

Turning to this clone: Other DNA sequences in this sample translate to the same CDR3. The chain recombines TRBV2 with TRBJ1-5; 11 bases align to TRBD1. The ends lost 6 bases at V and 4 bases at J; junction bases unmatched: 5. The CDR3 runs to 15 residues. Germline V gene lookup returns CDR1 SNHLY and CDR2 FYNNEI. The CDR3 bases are TGTGCCAGCAGCGTTGGACAGGGGGCGAATCAGCCCCAGCATTTT. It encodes CASSVGQGANQPQHF.

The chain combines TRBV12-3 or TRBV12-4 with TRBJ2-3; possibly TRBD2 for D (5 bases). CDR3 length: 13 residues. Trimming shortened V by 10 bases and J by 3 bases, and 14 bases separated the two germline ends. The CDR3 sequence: CATTRAETDTQYF. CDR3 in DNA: TGTGCCACAACGAGGGCCGAGACAGATACGCAGTATTTT.